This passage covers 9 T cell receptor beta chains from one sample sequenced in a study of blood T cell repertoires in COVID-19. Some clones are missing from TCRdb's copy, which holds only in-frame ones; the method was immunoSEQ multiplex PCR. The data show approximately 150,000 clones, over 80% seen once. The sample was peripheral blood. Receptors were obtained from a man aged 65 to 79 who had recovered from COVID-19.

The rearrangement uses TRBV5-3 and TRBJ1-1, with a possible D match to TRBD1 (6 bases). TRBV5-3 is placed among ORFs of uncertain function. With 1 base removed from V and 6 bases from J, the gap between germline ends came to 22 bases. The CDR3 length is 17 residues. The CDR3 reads CARSLFLNSWGLAEAFF. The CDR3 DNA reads TGTGCCAGAAGCTTGTTCTTGAACAGTTGGGGGCTTGCTGAAGCTTTCTTT.

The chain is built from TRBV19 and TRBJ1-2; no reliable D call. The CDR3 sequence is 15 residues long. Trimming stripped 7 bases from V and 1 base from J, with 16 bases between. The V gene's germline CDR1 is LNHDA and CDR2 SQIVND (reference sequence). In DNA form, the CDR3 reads TGTGCCAGTACCCCACGGCGGGATTTTAACTATGGCTACACCTTC. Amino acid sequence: CASTPRRDFNYGYTF.

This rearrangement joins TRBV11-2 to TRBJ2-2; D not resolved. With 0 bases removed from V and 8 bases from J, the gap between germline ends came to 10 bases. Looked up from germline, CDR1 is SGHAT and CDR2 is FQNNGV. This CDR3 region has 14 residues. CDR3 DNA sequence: TGTGCCAGCAGCTTAGATCCCGGGTCAGGGGAGCTGTTTTTT. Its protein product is CASSLDPGSGELFF.

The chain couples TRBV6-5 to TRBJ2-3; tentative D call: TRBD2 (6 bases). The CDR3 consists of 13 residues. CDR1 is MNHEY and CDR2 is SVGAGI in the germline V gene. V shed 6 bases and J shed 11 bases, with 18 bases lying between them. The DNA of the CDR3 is TGTGCCAGCAGCAAGCGGGTTTTTGGTGTGCAGTATTTT. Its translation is CASSKRVFGVQYF.

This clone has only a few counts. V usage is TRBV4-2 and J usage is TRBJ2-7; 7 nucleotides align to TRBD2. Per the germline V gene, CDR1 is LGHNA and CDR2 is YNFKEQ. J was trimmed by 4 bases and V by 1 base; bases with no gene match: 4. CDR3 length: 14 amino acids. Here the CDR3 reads CASSQASGNYEQYF. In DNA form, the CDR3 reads TGTGCCAGCAGCCAAGCTAGCGGAAATTACGAGCAGTACTTC.

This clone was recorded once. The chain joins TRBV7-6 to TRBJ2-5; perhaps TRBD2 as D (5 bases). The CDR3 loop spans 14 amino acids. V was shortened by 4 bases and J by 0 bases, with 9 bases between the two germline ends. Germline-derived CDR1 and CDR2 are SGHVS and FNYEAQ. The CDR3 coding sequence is TGTGCCAGCAGCTCGGGATTTTACCAAGAGACCCAGTACTTC. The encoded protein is CASSSGFYQETQYF.

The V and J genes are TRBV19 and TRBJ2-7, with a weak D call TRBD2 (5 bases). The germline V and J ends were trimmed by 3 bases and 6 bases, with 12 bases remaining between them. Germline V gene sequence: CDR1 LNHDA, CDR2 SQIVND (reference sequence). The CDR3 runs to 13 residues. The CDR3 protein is CASSIRGYGEQYF. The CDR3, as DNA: TGTGCCAGTAGTATCCGGGGTTACGGCGAGCAGTACTTC.

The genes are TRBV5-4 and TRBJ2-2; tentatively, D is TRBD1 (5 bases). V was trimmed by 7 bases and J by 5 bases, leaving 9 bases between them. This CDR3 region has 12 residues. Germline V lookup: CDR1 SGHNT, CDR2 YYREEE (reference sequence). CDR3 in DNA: TGTGCCAGCGTACAGGATACCGGGGAGCTGTTTTTT. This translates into CASVQDTGELFF.

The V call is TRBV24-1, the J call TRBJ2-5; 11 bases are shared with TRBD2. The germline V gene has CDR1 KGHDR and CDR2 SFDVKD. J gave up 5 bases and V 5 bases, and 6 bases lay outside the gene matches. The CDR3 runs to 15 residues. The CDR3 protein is CATSVNSGRVETQYF. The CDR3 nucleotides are TGTGCCACCAGTGTTAATAGCGGGAGGGTGGAGACCCAGTACTTC.